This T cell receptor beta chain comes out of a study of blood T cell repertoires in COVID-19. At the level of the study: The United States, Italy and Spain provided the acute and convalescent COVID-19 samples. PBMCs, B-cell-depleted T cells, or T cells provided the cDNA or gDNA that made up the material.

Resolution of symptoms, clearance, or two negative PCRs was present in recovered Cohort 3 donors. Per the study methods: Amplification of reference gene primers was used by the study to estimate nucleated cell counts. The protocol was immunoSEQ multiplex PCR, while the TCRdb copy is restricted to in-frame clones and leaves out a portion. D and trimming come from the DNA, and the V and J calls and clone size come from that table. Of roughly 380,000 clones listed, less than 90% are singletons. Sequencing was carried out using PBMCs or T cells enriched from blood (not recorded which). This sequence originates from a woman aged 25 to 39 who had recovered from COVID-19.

The CDR3, as DNA: TGCAGCGTGGCAGGGGGCCGGGGGAGCACTGAAGCTTTCTTT. It translates to CSVAGGRGSTEAFF. The chain links TRBV29-1 to TRBJ1-1, with 8 positions matching TRBD1. The junction had 10 bases not matched to a gene; V was cut back by 6 bases and J by 4 bases. CDR1 and CDR2 (germline): SQVTM, ANQGSEA. This CDR3 region has 14 residues.